This T cell receptor (beta chain) was captured by sequencing in a study of blood T cell repertoires in COVID-19. About the research overall: COVID-19 samples collected from the United States, Italy and Spain covered acute and convalescent phases.

Patients from Seattle were sampled longitudinally, starting during active infection. Generated by immunoSEQ multiplex PCR, the TCRdb table keeps only in-frame clones and is missing some. The sample has around 210,000 clones, approximately 85% seen once. This TCR was recovered from a man aged 50 to 60 with COVID-19, enrolled during active disease. Sequencing was done on a sample of peripheral blood.

CDR3 region: CASSGTTGGWVQFF. CDR3 coding DNA: TGTGCCAGCAGTGGGACTACAGGGGGCTGGGTGCAGTTCTTC. This rearrangement joins TRBV2 to TRBJ2-1, with 9 positions matching TRBD1. This CDR3 has 14 amino acids. V lost 4 bases to trimming and J lost 12 bases; unmatched junction nucleotides: 10. Germline V lookup: CDR1 SNHLY, CDR2 FYNNEI.